The rows below give T cell receptor beta chains drawn from one sample of a study of early T cells in non-severe SARS-CoV-2 infection. TCRdb independently ran MiXCR on the 5' RACE reads; one entry per CDR3 protein. Of 74,000 or so distinct CDR3 sequences listed, more than 9% are singletons. What was sequenced was whole blood. These TCRs come from an adult who was a healthcare worker with PCR-confirmed SARS-CoV-2 infection or an uninfected control (not recorded which). Both conserved end residues are part of each CDR3. The D gene is left open where the match is weak. A row's size may be missing; if present it is once, few, many or a size class.

J: TRBJ2-5; D: -; size: many; length: 13; V: TRBV7-9; CDR3: CASSLWGRETQYF; DNA: TGTGCCAGCAGCTTGTGGGGGCGAGAGACCCAGTACTTC
J: TRBJ2-1; D: -; size: many; length: 15; V: TRBV28; CDR3: CASSLTGIAYNEQFF; DNA: TGTGCCAGCAGTTTAACAGGGATTGCCTACAATGAGCAGTTCTTC
J: TRBJ1-5; D: -; size: many; length: 14; V: TRBV2; CDR3: CASTEEGRDQPQHF; DNA: TGTGCCTCGACCGAGGAAGGTAGGGATCAGCCCCAGCATTTT
J: TRBJ2-5; D: -; size: -; length: 14; V: TRBV27; CDR3: CASSLGTHQETQYF; DNA: TGTGCCAGCAGTTTAGGGACTCACCAAGAGACCCAGTACTTC
J: TRBJ2-2; D: TRBD2; size: many; length: 15; V: TRBV6-5; CDR3: CASGRTSGAVGELFF; DNA: TGTGCCAGCGGGCGGACTAGCGGGGCAGTCGGGGAGCTGTTTTTT
J: TRBJ2-1; D: TRBD2; size: many; length: 12; V: TRBV10-2; CDR3: CASSDRGGVQFF; DNA: TGCGCCAGCAGTGATCGGGGGGGAGTTCAGTTCTTC
J: TRBJ2-1; D: TRBD2; size: many; length: 12; V: TRBV20-1; CDR3: CSVAGGLNEQFF; DNA: TGCAGTGTAGCGGGGGGGCTGAATGAGCAGTTCTTC
J: TRBJ1-6; D: -; size: few; length: 14; V: TRBV10-3; CDR3: CAIRRATINSPLHF; DNA: TGTGCCATCAGGCGGGCTACTATTAATTCACCCCTCCACTTT
J: TRBJ2-7; D: -; size: many; length: 14; V: TRBV19; CDR3: CASSRQESSYEQYF; DNA: TGTGCCAGTAGTCGACAGGAGAGCTCCTACGAGCAGTACTTC
J: TRBJ1-5; D: -; size: many; length: 16; V: TRBV6-1; CDR3: CASSEGLGANNQPQHF; DNA: TGTGCCAGCAGTGAAGGGCTGGGAGCCAACAATCAGCCCCAGCATTTT
J: TRBJ2-7; D: TRBD2; size: many; length: 14; V: TRBV11-2; CDR3: CASSLGLAGYEQYF; DNA: TGTGCCAGCAGCTTGGGACTAGCGGGCTACGAGCAGTACTTC
J: TRBJ2-3; D: -; size: many; length: 13; V: TRBV6-2/TRBV6-3; CDR3: CASTEGMVEPQYF; DNA: TGTGCCAGCACCGAAGGCATGGTTGAACCGCAGTATTTT
J: TRBJ2-3; D: TRBD1; size: few; length: 15; V: TRBV6-5; CDR3: CASSYSTGSTDTQYF; DNA: TGTGCCAGCAGTTACTCGACAGGGAGCACAGATACGCAGTATTTT
J: TRBJ1-4; D: -; size: -; length: 17; V: TRBV11-2; CDR3: CASSPAAGWATNEKLFF; DNA: TGTGCCAGCAGCCCAGCGGCAGGATGGGCAACTAATGAAAAACTGTTTTTT
J: TRBJ2-5; D: TRBD1; size: -; length: 15; V: TRBV12-3/TRBV12-4; CDR3: CASSFKGAGAETQYF; DNA: TGTGCCAGCAGTTTTAAGGGGGCGGGCGCAGAGACCCAGTACTTC
J: TRBJ2-3; D: TRBD1; size: few; length: 17; V: TRBV5-5; CDR3: CASSLREQGAIADTQYF; DNA: TGTGCCAGCAGCTTGAGAGAACAGGGGGCGATTGCAGATACGCAGTATTTT
J: TRBJ2-5; D: -; size: many; length: 15; V: TRBV11-2; CDR3: CASSPRRGSEETQYF; DNA: TGTGCCAGCAGCCCCCGGAGAGGATCGGAGGAGACCCAGTACTTC
J: TRBJ2-2; D: -; size: many; length: 13; V: TRBV5-6; CDR3: CASSWGGTGELFF; DNA: TGTGCCAGCAGCTGGGGCGGCACCGGGGAGCTGTTTTTT
J: TRBJ2-1; D: TRBD2; size: -; length: 18; V: TRBV9; CDR3: CASSAVPLGGSGLNEQFF; DNA: TGTGCCAGCAGCGCCGTCCCCCTTGGCGGGAGTGGGCTGAATGAGCAGTTCTTC
J: TRBJ2-2; D: -; size: many; length: 16; V: TRBV6-6; CDR3: CASSSPRGGNTGELFF; DNA: TGTGCCAGCAGTTCACCCCGGGGTGGGAACACCGGGGAGCTGTTTTTT
J: TRBJ2-6; D: -; size: -; length: 16; V: TRBV12-3/TRBV12-4; CDR3: CASSFSQISGANVLTF; DNA: TGTGCCAGCAGTTTTTCTCAGATCTCTGGGGCCAACGTCCTGACTTTC
J: TRBJ1-2; D: -; size: many; length: 14; V: TRBV24-1; CDR3: CATSDFRLAYGYTF; DNA: TGTGCCACCAGTGATTTTCGATTAGCCTATGGCTACACCTTC
J: TRBJ2-1; D: TRBD2; size: few; length: 15; V: TRBV2; CDR3: CASVSGRAPYNEQFF; DNA: TGTGCCAGCGTTAGCGGGAGGGCCCCCTACAATGAGCAGTTCTTC
J: TRBJ2-2; D: TRBD2; size: many; length: 18; V: TRBV7-6; CDR3: CASSSLNPSGGATGELFF; DNA: TGTGCCAGCAGCTCGCTGAACCCTAGCGGGGGGGCCACCGGGGAGCTGTTTTTT